This TCR beta chain derives from a study of blood T cell repertoires in COVID-19 (dated by TCRdb to 2020 to 2021). General notes on the study: Samples covering the acute and convalescent phases of COVID-19 were provided by collaborators in the United States, Italy and Spain. The material from the prospective study consisted of cDNA or gDNA derived from T cells, B-cell-depleted T cells, or PBMCs. Deeply sampled blood TCRbeta repertoires from subjects exposed to, actively infected with, or recovered from COVID-19 were included in the dataset. A freely available public database, intended as a resource for researchers studying the immune response to SARS-CoV-2, is where the repertoires were released. The samples were drawn from two sources: the first 160 participants of the ongoing ImmuneRACE study, and 1,200 or so subjects contributed by 6 global collaborators. The sample metadata nearly always contained a de-identified subject ID, COVID-19 status, age in years and sex. HLA class I and class II types, where available, came from metadata supplied by the sample provider rather than from assay-based typing.

Note on this clone: What antigen it recognizes has not been identified. Base qualities are not recorded, but no much larger clone differs from it by a single base.

TCRbeta CDR3 regions were amplified from genomic DNA using the immunoSEQ Assay, a bias-controlled multiplex PCR. As for the original processing: Within the assay, amplification of reference gene primers was used to estimate how many nucleated cells each sample contained. To quantify the absolute abundance of each unique TCRbeta CDR3 rearrangement, sequence reads were collapsed and filtered. For each sample, productive Simpson clonality was calculated by taking the square root of Simpson's diversity index across productive rearrangements. The table comes from immuneACCESS by way of TCRdb, which keeps in-frame sequences with V and J called. Part of the clones is missing from these tables; in studies checked, under half for an unresolved V gene and the rest for unknown reasons. The V and J calls and clone size are taken from that table; D and trimming were inferred from the DNA. Across this sample there are more than 250,000 clones, with roughly 86% seen only once. About 0.7% of the sample rests with the top ten.

Study-wide conclusions, independent of this receptor: The quantity of clinical and demographic metadata differed by source and by participant and was supplied without curation.

Each collaborating institution followed its own protocols to collect whole blood in K2EDTA tubes. For TCRbeta analysis, collaborators shipped samples as frozen whole blood, isolated PBMCs, or DNA extracted from either of those sample types. The junction carries 10 bases between V and J, which are trimmed by 6 bases and 2 bases respectively. The CDR3 spans 13 residues, from the cysteine through the phenylalanine. Only CDR3 DNA is held: 39 bases, read in frame from base 1. This clonotype originated in a human donor in a cohort sampled during active COVID-19. The material sequenced was peripheral blood. This sequence uses TRBV12-3 or TRBV12-4 and TRBJ1-1; the D gene remains uncertain. The DNA sequence is TGTGCCAGCAGCAAACATGTAAACACTGAAGCTTTCTTT. Translation gives CASSKHVNTEAFF.